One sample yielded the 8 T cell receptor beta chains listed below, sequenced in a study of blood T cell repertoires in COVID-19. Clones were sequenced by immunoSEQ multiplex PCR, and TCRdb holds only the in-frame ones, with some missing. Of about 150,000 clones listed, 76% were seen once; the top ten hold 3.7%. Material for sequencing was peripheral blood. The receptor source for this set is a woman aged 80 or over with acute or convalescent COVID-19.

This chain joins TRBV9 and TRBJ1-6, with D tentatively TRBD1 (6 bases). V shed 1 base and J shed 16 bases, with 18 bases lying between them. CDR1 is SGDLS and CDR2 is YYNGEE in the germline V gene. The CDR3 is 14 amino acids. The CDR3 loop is CASSVTDRPHDLHF. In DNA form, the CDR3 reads TGTGCCAGCAGCGTAACTGACAGGCCCCACGATCTCCACTTT.

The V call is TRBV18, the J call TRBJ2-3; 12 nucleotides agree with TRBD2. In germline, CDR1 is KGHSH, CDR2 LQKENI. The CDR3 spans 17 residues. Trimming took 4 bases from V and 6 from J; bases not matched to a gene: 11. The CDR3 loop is CASSLSEGLAGSDTQYF. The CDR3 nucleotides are TGTGCCAGCTCACTTAGCGAGGGACTAGCGGGTTCTGATACGCAGTATTTT.

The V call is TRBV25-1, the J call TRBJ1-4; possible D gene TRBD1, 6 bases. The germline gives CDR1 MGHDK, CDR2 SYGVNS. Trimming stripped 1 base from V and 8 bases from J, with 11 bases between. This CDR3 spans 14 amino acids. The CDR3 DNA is TGTGCCAGCAGTGAATCTACAGGGCGGGAAAAACTGTTTTTT. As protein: CASSESTGREKLFF. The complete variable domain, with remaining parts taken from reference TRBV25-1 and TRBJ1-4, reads EADIYQTPRYLVIGTGKKITLECSQTMGHDKMYWYQQDPGMELHLIHYSYGVNSTEKGDLSSESTVSRIRTEHFPLTLESARPSHTSQYLCASSESTGREKLFFGSGTQLSVL.

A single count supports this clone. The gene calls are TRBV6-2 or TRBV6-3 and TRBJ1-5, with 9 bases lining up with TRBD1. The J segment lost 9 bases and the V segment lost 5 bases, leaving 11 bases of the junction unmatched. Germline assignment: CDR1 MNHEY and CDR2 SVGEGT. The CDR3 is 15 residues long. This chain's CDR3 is CASSAGTGSIRPQHF. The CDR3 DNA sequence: TGTGCCAGCAGTGCCGGGACAGGGTCTATAAGGCCCCAGCATTTT.

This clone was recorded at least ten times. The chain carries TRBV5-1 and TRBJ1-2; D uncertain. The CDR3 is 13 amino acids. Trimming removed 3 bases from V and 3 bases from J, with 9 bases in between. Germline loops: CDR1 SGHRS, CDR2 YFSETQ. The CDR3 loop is CASSSSGDYGYTF. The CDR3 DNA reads TGCGCCAGCAGCTCTTCCGGTGACTATGGCTACACCTTC.

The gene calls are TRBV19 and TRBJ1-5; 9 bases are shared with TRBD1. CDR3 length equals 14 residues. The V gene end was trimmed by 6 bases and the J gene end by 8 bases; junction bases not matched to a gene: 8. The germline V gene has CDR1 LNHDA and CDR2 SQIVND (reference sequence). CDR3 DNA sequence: TGTGCCAGTAGCGGGGACAGGGCAATCAAGCCCCAGCATTTT. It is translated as CASSGDRAIKPQHF. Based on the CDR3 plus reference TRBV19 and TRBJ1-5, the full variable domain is DGGITQSPKYLFRKEGQNVTLSCEQNLNHDAMYWYRQDPGQGLRLIYYSQIVNDFQKGDIAEGYSVSREKKESFPLTVTSAQKNPTAFYLCASSGDRAIKPQHFGDGTRLSIL.

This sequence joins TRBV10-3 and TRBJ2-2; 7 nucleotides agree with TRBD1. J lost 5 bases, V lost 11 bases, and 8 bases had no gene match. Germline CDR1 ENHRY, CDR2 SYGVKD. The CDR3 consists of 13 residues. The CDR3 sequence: CAATGVGTGELFF. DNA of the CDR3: TGTGCCGCCACAGGGGTGGGGACCGGGGAGCTGTTTTTT.

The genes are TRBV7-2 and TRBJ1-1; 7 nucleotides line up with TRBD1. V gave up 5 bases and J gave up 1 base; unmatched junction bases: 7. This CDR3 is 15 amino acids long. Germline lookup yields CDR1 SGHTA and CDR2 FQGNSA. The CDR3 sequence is CASSPHGDRNTEAFF. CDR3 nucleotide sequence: TGTGCCAGCAGCCCCCATGGGGACAGGAACACTGAAGCTTTCTTT.